The T cell receptor (beta chain) described here comes from a study of CD4 T cells in relation to SARS-CoV-2 and coronaviruses. Study overall: After less than 11 days of antigen culture, PBMC TCR beta CDR3s were sequenced.

Worth noting for this clone: The antigen is undetermined.

Generated by immunoSEQ multiplex PCR, the TCRdb table keeps only in-frame clones and is missing some. The sample contains 18,000 or so clones, 78% of which appear only once. The unexposed donors gave CD4+ T cells in 2011-2018, prior to COVID-19. Isolation of CD4+ T cells took place after approximately 10 days in culture. Sequenced input: CD4+ T cells from PBMCs, cultured in vitro. The receptor was isolated from a human donor in good health.

The CDR3, as DNA: TGTGCCAGTAGTATTGAGGGAGCGGGGGAGCTGTTTTTT. It yields the protein CASSIEGAGELFF. The chain uses TRBV19 and TRBJ2-2; maybe TRBD2 (5 bases). Trimming pared 3 bases from V and 8 bases from J, leaving 10 bases between. The CDR3 has 13 amino acids. CDR1 LNHDA and CDR2 SQIVND come from the germline V gene (reference sequence).